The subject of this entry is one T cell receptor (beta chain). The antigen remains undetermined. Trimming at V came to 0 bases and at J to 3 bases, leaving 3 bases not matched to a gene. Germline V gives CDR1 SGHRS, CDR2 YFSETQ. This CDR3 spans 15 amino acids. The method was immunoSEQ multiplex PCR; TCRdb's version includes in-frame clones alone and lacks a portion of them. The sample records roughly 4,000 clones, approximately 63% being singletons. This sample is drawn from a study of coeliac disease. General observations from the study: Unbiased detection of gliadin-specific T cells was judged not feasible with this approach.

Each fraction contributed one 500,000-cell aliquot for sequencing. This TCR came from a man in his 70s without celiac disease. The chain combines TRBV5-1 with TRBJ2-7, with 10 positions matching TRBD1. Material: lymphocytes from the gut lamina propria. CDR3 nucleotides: TGCGCCAGCAGCTTGGGGACAGGGGGGATCTACGAGCAGTACTTC. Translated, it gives CASSLGTGGIYEQYF.